The text below deals with one T cell receptor beta chain. What it binds is unknown. Trimming left V 5 bases short and J 5 bases short, with 15 bases between. The germline V gene encodes CDR1 KGHSH and CDR2 LQKENI. This CDR3 is 14 amino acids long. The data originate from a study of blood T cells in healthy people across ages. Primers used in a second PCR of roughly 6 to 11 cycles were a sample-barcoded 5' primer and a J-beta primer mix. Through a template-switch adaptor with 12 random nucleotides, each cDNA molecule received a tag. Each CDR3 protein gets one entry after TCRdb re-called the 5' RACE reads with MiXCR. The sample consists of around 970,000 distinct CDR3 sequences, roughly half of them appearing once. General observations from the study: Diversity estimates from one million T cells were considered underestimates. In long-lived donors, naive CD4+ cell counts and diversity exceeded those of aged donors.

What was sequenced was blood. This chain joins TRBV18 and TRBJ1-1; TRBD1 is a possible D gene (5 bases). The clonotype was recovered from a woman in her fifties or sixties in good health. CDR3 in amino acids: CASSADRGGTEAFF. CDR3 DNA: TGTGCCAGCTCAGCGGACCGGGGCGGAACTGAAGCTTTCTTT.